Each of the 7 T cell receptor beta chains below was sequenced from the same sample in a study of shared clonotypes between healthy human individuals. TCRdb keeps only in-frame clones here, not all; method: immunoSEQ multiplex PCR. This sample yields 2,500,000 or so clones, of which approximately 90% are seen a single time; around 0.35% belongs to the top ten. Sequencing used naive CD4+ T cells from PBMCs. The subset here: CD45RA+ positively selected. Source of these receptors: a man aged 18 to 35 in good health. Some clones in this sample may be carry-over from other donors' samples.

Points on this clone: Other DNA variants within this sample encode the same CDR3. V usage is TRBV18 and J usage is TRBJ2-3; D gene unclear. V dropped 6 bases and J dropped 2 bases, with 6 bases sitting between them. CDR1 is KGHSH and CDR2 is LQKENI in the germline V gene. CDR3 length: 12 residues. This CDR3 reads CASSPNTDTQYF. The CDR3 DNA follows: TGTGCCAGCTCCCCCAACACAGATACGCAGTATTTT.

This chain connects TRBV2 to TRBJ1-4; D perhaps matches TRBD1 (6 bases). V shed 8 bases and J shed 4 bases, with 11 bases lying between them. Germline CDR1 reads SNHLY; CDR2 reads FYNNEI. This CDR3 spans 13 amino acids. The CDR3 DNA reads as TGTGCCAGCCTTACAGGGAATAATGAAAAACTGTTTTTT. Translating gives CASLTGNNEKLFF.

On this clone: The same CDR3 arises from other DNA sequences in this sample as well. The chain combines TRBV2 with TRBJ2-5; the D is unclear. The CDR3 loop spans 10 amino acids. Trimming left V 8 bases short and J 2 bases short, with 3 bases between. Germline lookup yields CDR1 SNHLY and CDR2 FYNNEI. The chain's CDR3 is CASGQETQYF. The CDR3 DNA reads as TGTGCCAGCGGTCAAGAGACCCAGTACTTC. Looking up the rest from reference TRBV2 and TRBJ2-5 gives the full variable domain: EPEVTQTPSHQVTQMGQEVILRCVPISNHLYFYWYRQILGQKVEFLVSFYNNEISEKSEIFDDQFSVERPDGSNFTLKIRSTKLEDSAMYFCASGQETQYFGPGTRLLVL.

The rearrangement uses TRBV11-1 and TRBJ2-1; no firm D call. Germline V gene sequence: CDR1 SGHAT, CDR2 FQDESV (reference sequence). The CDR3 is made up of 13 amino acids. The germline V and J ends were trimmed by 5 bases and 7 bases, with 12 bases remaining between them. CDR3 nucleotide sequence: TGTGCCAGCAGCCCGAAATACGAGAATGAGCAGTTCTTC. This sequence encodes CASSPKYENEQFF.

The V call is TRBV5-1, the J call TRBJ2-7; D is possibly TRBD2 (6 bases). Deletions cut 10 bases from V and 3 bases from J, with 23 bases between. This CDR3 contains 15 residues. Germline lookup yields CDR1 SGHRS and CDR2 YFSETQ. The CDR3 DNA reads TGCGCCTCCAACCGGGGGACCAATCCGATCTACGAGCAGTACTTC. Translated, it gives CASNRGTNPIYEQYF.

The chain employs TRBV5-1 and TRBJ2-5; TRBD2 agrees at 10 bases. Germline V CDR1 and CDR2: SGHRS, YFSETQ. The CDR3 loop spans 15 amino acids. The trim removed 0 bases at V and 5 bases at J, leaving 4 bases unmatched. The CDR3 protein is CASSLASGSRETQYF. The CDR3 nucleotides read TGCGCCAGCAGCTTGGCTAGCGGGAGTCGCGAGACCCAGTACTTC. Using reference TRBV5-1 and TRBJ2-5 for the parts outside the CDR3, the full variable domain is KAGVTQTPRYLIKTRGQQVTLSCSPISGHRSVSWYQQTPGQGLQFLFEYFSETQRNKGNFPGRFSGRQFSNSRSEMNVSTLELGDSALYLCASSLASGSRETQYFGPGTRLLVL.

This rearrangement joins TRBV7-2 to TRBJ2-5; either TRBD1 or TRBD2 may fit D (6 bases each). The CDR3 loop spans 14 amino acids. Per the germline V gene, CDR1 is SGHTA and CDR2 is FQGNSA. V was pared by 2 bases and J by 4 bases, with 11 bases between. In DNA, the CDR3 is TGTGCCAGCAGCTTATCCAGGGGAGGAGAGACCCAGTACTTC. Translated, it gives CASSLSRGGETQYF.